The 4 T cell receptor beta chains below were found in one sample sequenced in a study of T cells in localized non-small cell lung cancer. Method: immunoSEQ multiplex PCR; TCRdb's copy keeps in-frame clones and lacks some. The sample has 40,000 to 60,000 clones, roughly 79% seen once; the top ten hold about 15%. Sequences were derived from peripheral blood mononuclear cells, sampled before any cancer treatment. The source of these receptors is a man aged 35 to 69 with stage III lung adenocarcinoma.

Only a few counts were recorded for this clone. The chain joins TRBV11-2 to TRBJ1-1, with D uncertain. V was shortened by 0 bases and J by 4 bases, with 9 bases between the two germline ends. Per the germline V gene, CDR1 is SGHAT and CDR2 is FQNNGV. This CDR3 is built from 14 residues. CDR3 sequence (DNA): TGTGCCAGCAGCTTAGATGGGGTTACCACTGAAGCTTTCTTT. This encodes CASSLDGVTTEAFF.

This sequence joins TRBV29-1 and TRBJ2-7; D ambiguous. The CDR3 contains 13 residues. Germline CDR1 is SQVTM and CDR2 is ANQGSEA. Trimming pared 4 bases from V and 3 bases from J, leaving 13 bases between. The DNA of the CDR3 is TGCAGCGTTGTAGGCCTAGACGTCTACGAGCAGTACTTC. Translating it yields CSVVGLDVYEQYF.

This chain connects TRBV10-3 to TRBJ2-3; 9 nucleotides line up with TRBD1. Per germline, CDR1 ENHRY and CDR2 SYGVKD. The CDR3 runs 13 residues. V lost 10 bases, J lost 6 bases, and 8 bases stayed unmatched. The DNA for the CDR3 is TGTGCCACCCAGGGACAGGGTCAGGATACGCAGTATTTT. Translated: CATQGQGQDTQYF.

This clone showed up just once. The chain employs TRBV6-5 and TRBJ1-6; 9 bases are a match to TRBD1. Germline CDR1 is MNHEY and CDR2 is SVGAGI. The CDR3 runs to 15 residues. V lost 2 bases and J lost 7; bases outside the gene matches: 3. CDR3 in amino acids: CASSYAGTGNSPLHF. The CDR3 DNA follows: TGTGCCAGCAGTTACGCCGGGACAGGGAATTCACCCCTCCACTTT.